These 23 T cell receptor beta chains share one sample of origin, sequenced in a study of cytomegalovirus exposure and HLA in healthy donors. A multiplex PCR was run with 60 Vbeta primers and 13 Jbeta primers. TCRdb's table, derived via immunoSEQ multiplex PCR, lists solely in-frame clones and lacks some. Its table lists roughly 74,000 clones. What was sequenced was PBMCs. These receptors came from a female donor in good health and CMV-seropositive.

The chain combines TRBV5-6 with TRBJ2-7; tentatively, D is TRBD1 (5 bases). Trimming pared 0 bases from V and 3 bases from J, leaving 19 bases between. Germline-derived CDR1 and CDR2 are SGHDT and YYEEEE. This CDR3 is built from 17 residues. The CDR3 DNA follows: TGTGCCAGCAGCTTGGCAAGGACCCAGGGCCGCTTCTACGAGCAGTACTTC. This sequence encodes CASSLARTQGRFYEQYF.

V and J are TRBV14 and TRBJ1-1, with TRBD1 as a possible D gene (6 bases). The CDR3 runs to 19 residues. Trimming shortened V by 1 base and J by 2 bases, and 23 bases separated the two germline ends. The germline gives CDR1 SGHDN, CDR2 FVKESK. DNA of the CDR3: TGTGCCAGCAGCCAAGGACCGGGACACGCACGGATCGGTAACACTGAAGCTTTCTTT. Protein product: CASSQGPGHARIGNTEAFF.

Judged by frequency, this clone is medium-sized. Within the sample, other DNA sequences also encode this same CDR3. V usage is TRBV6-1 and J usage is TRBJ2-5, with 14 bases fitting TRBD2. The ends lost 4 bases at V and 4 bases at J; junction bases unmatched: 2. Germline V gene data show CDR1 as MNHNS and CDR2 as SASEGT. The CDR3 loop spans 15 amino acids. The CDR3 loop reads CASSGLAGGPETQYF. The CDR3 nucleotides read TGTGCCAGCAGTGGACTAGCGGGAGGGCCAGAGACCCAGTACTTC.

The J gene is TRBJ1-4, the V gene TRBV4-1; tentative D call: TRBD1 (6 bases). The germline CDR1 and CDR2 sequences are MGHRA and YSYEKL. V was trimmed by 2 bases and J by 0 bases, leaving 13 bases between them. The CDR3 runs to 17 residues. CDR3 coding DNA: TGCGCCAGCAGCCAATCTCACAGGGCTACAACTAATGAAAAACTGTTTTTT. It encodes CASSQSHRATTNEKLFF.

The chain recombines TRBV7-2 with TRBJ2-7; D is possibly TRBD2 (6 bases). Per germline, CDR1 SGHTA and CDR2 FQGNSA. Between the trimmed V and J ends, which lost 1 base and 5 bases, there was a span of 15 bases. CDR3 size: 15 residues. Here the CDR3 DNA reads TGTGCCAGCAGCTTAGTGGCGGGGCTTATTGACGAGCAGTACTTC. This translates into CASSLVAGLIDEQYF.

The chain uses TRBV7-2 and TRBJ1-2, with D possibly matching TRBD1 (6 bases). V was shortened by 5 bases and J by 7 bases, with 20 bases between the two germline ends. The germline CDR1 and CDR2 sequences are SGHTA and FQGNSA. This CDR3 is 15 amino acids long. CDR3 residues: CASSPGGRSEGGYTF. The CDR3, as DNA: TGTGCCAGCAGCCCCGGGGGGCGCTCGGAGGGTGGCTACACCTTC.

This chain links TRBV12-5 with TRBJ2-7; 9 nucleotides agree with TRBD2. The CDR3 has 18 amino acids. The J segment lost 4 bases and the V segment lost 5 bases, leaving 18 bases of the junction unmatched. Germline CDR1 reads LGHNT; CDR2 reads FRNRAP. CDR3 DNA sequence: TGTGCTAGTGGTGAAGTGGGGGAGGCTAGCGGGAATCATTACGAGCAGTACTTC. Translation: CASGEVGEASGNHYEQYF.

The V call is TRBV5-1, the J call TRBJ1-4; unclear D gene. Per germline, CDR1 SGHRS and CDR2 YFSETQ. The CDR3 has 12 amino acids. The V end lost 0 bases, the J end lost 8 bases, and 5 bases lay between the germline ends. DNA of the CDR3: TGCGCCAGCAGCTTGGACAGCGAAAAACTGTTTTTT. Translation gives CASSLDSEKLFF.

The chain has TRBV30 and TRBJ1-5; D ambiguous. Germline lookup yields CDR1 GTSNPN and CDR2 SVGIG (reference sequence). The CDR3 runs 15 residues. Trimming cost V 0 bases and J 0 bases, with 9 bases left between them. The CDR3 loop is CAWSVRRDSNQPQHF. CDR3 DNA: TGTGCCTGGAGTGTACGGAGAGATAGCAATCAGCCCCAGCATTTT.

The rearrangement links TRBV7-2 to TRBJ2-1; 7 bases fit TRBD1. CDR3 size: 14 residues. CDR1 and CDR2 (germline): SGHTA, FQGNSA. V gave up 3 bases and J gave up 7 bases; unmatched junction bases: 6. CDR3 in DNA: TGTGCCAGCAGCTTCCTGGGACAGCTAAATGAGCAGTTCTTC. It translates to CASSFLGQLNEQFF.

This chain connects TRBV7-8 to TRBJ2-7; 9 nucleotides agree with TRBD2. CDR1 and CDR2 (germline): SGHVS, FQNEAQ. Trimming removed 4 bases from V and 3 bases from J; junction bases left unmatched: 7. This CDR3 region has 15 residues. CDR3 in DNA: TGTGCCAGCAGCTCCCTGAGCGGGGGGCTCTACGAGCAGTACTTC. It translates to CASSSLSGGLYEQYF.

V usage is TRBV5-1 and J usage is TRBJ2-7, with 9 bases that match TRBD1. The CDR3 length is 15 residues. CDR1 is SGHRS, CDR2 YFSETQ, per germline. V shed 1 base and J 5 bases; nucleotides not matched to a gene: 7. DNA of the CDR3: TGCGCCAGCAGCTTGATGGGACAGGGTGTGGACGAGCAGTACTTC. Amino acid sequence: CASSLMGQGVDEQYF. The variable domain in full, with the rest retrieved from reference TRBV5-1 and TRBJ2-7, is KAGVTQTPRYLIKTRGQQVTLSCSPISGHRSVSWYQQTPGQGLQFLFEYFSETQRNKGNFPGRFSGRQFSNSRSEMNVSTLELGDSALYLCASSLMGQGVDEQYFGPGTRLTVT.

V gene TRBV7-9 combines with J gene TRBJ1-6; D is unclear. The CDR3 consists of 15 residues. Trimming shortened V by 3 bases and J by 4 bases, and 10 bases separated the two germline ends. Germline V gene sequence: CDR1 SEHNR, CDR2 FQNEAQ (reference sequence). The CDR3 here is CASSFSAHYNSPLHF. The CDR3, as DNA: TGTGCCAGCAGCTTTAGCGCCCATTATAATTCACCCCTCCACTTT.

The chain links TRBV18 to TRBJ1-1; a possible D gene is TRBD1 (6 bases). The CDR3 extends over 14 amino acids. V was clipped by 3 bases and J by 5 bases, with 13 bases between them. Germline assignment: CDR1 KGHSH and CDR2 LQKENI. The CDR3 spells CASSPSQGGTEAFF. In DNA form, the CDR3 reads TGTGCCAGCTCACCCTCACAGGGAGGGACTGAAGCTTTCTTT.

This chain joins TRBV11-3 and TRBJ2-1; 8 bases match TRBD1. This CDR3 has 14 amino acids. The junction had 2 bases not matched to a gene; V was cut back by 5 bases and J by 2 bases. Germline CDR1 is SGHNT and CDR2 is YENEEA. This CDR3 reads CASSTGGTYNEQFF. DNA of the CDR3: TGTGCCAGCAGCACAGGGGGTACCTACAATGAGCAGTTCTTC.

The chain links TRBV15 to TRBJ1-5; D is possibly TRBD1 (6 bases). CDR3 length: 14 residues. Trimming shortened V by 0 bases and J by 4 bases, and 7 bases separated the two germline ends. From germline, CDR1 is LNHNV and CDR2 YYDKDF (reference sequence). The CDR3 is CATSRETGNQPQHF. CDR3 bases: TGTGCCACCAGCAGAGAAACAGGGAATCAGCCCCAGCATTTT.

The V and J genes are TRBV5-6 and TRBJ1-1; D remains unclear. The CDR3 loop spans 15 amino acids. The V end was cut by 3 bases, the J end by 3 bases, with 15 bases between. The germline CDR1 and CDR2 sequences are SGHDT and YYEEEE. The CDR3 reads CASSSWLGRDTEAFF. CDR3 bases: TGTGCCAGCAGCTCGTGGTTAGGGCGGGACACTGAAGCTTTCTTT.

The rearrangement joins TRBV6-5 to TRBJ2-7; 8 nucleotides line up with TRBD1. The CDR3 has 16 amino acids. Germline values: CDR1 MNHEY, CDR2 SVGAGI. V gave up 1 base and J gave up 2 bases; unmatched junction bases: 7. In DNA form, the CDR3 reads TGTGCCAGCAGTTACTTGGGCAGGGGGCCAGCCTACGAGCAGTACTTC. Amino acids: CASSYLGRGPAYEQYF.

This rearrangement joins TRBV9 to TRBJ2-1, with D perhaps matching TRBD2 (6 bases). The V and J ends lost 0 bases and 5 bases respectively, with 15 bases between them. Looked up from germline, CDR1 is SGDLS and CDR2 is YYNGEE. This CDR3 spans 16 amino acids. The CDR3 DNA reads as TGTGCCAGCAGCGTAGAAGGAGGGTCTTTGGACAATGAGCAGTTCTTC. The encoded protein is CASSVEGGSLDNEQFF. The entire variable domain, with the rest obtained from reference TRBV9 and TRBJ2-1, is as follows: DSGVTQTPKHLITATGQRVTLRCSPRSGDLSVYWYQQSLDQGLQFLIQYYNGEERAKGNILERFSAQQFPDLHSELNLSSLELGDSALYFCASSVEGGSLDNEQFFGPGTRLTVL.

The chain links TRBV19 to TRBJ2-6; 10 bases are a match to TRBD1. CDR1 and CDR2 (germline): LNHDA, SQIVND (reference sequence). The trim removed 7 bases at V and 0 bases at J, leaving 6 bases unmatched. The CDR3 spans 17 residues. The CDR3 sequence is CASKSTGGTSGANVLTF. CDR3 DNA sequence: TGTGCCAGTAAGTCGACAGGGGGCACCTCTGGGGCCAACGTCCTGACTTTC.

CDR3 region: CASSPLVANGGGPNIQYF. The CDR3 region has the DNA TGTGCCAGCTCACCACTCGTAGCGAACGGAGGGGGCCCCAACATTCAGTACTTC. The chain links TRBV18 to TRBJ2-4; possible D gene TRBD1, 7 bases. This CDR3 region has 18 residues. Between the trimmed V and J ends, which lost 1 base and 7 bases, there was a span of 23 bases. CDR1 and CDR2 (germline): KGHSH, LQKENI.

V gene TRBV4-3 combines with J gene TRBJ1-1; 8 nucleotides line up with TRBD1. The CDR3 consists of 14 residues. Trimming at V came to 7 bases and at J to 6 bases, leaving 10 bases not matched to a gene. Germline CDR1 reads LGHNA; CDR2 reads YSLEER. The CDR3 nucleotides are TGCGCCAGCACCCCGGACAGGGAAAGAGCTGAAGCTTTCTTT. It is translated as CASTPDRERAEAFF.

Comment on this clone: At one boundary the junction diverges from the germline segment, which might be a read error. The chain has TRBV7-7 and TRBJ2-7, with D unresolved. The CDR3 totals 15 residues. CDR1 and CDR2 from the germline V gene are SSHAT and FNYEAQ (reference sequence). CDR3 coding DNA: TGTGCTAGCACCACCTCCGCCGTATACCTACGTGGGCAGTACTTC. The encoded protein is CASTTSAVYLRGQYF.